Listed below are T cell receptor beta chains from one sample, sequenced in a study of cytomegalovirus exposure and HLA in healthy donors. Assay: immunoSEQ multiplex PCR; the TCRdb copy retains only in-frame clones and omits some. Among about 69,000 clones listed, 96% were seen once. Sequencing was done on a sample of PBMCs. The receptors here all came from a woman aged 18-29 years in good health and CMV-seropositive. The CDR3 runs from the conserved cysteine through the conserved F or W. A D gene is named only where the DNA matches it firmly. Clone sizes are given selectively: once, few, many, or a class where the clone is expanded.

v_call	clone_size	j_call	d_call	cdr3_nt	cdr3_aa
TRBV7-6	-	TRBJ2-5	-	TGTGCCAGCAGCCTCCGGGTCACACAAGAGACCCAGTACTTC	CASSLRVTQETQYF
TRBV5-4	-	TRBJ2-1	-	TGTGCCAGCAGGCCCGGGACAGGGGCCTTAGCGGGAGTTAGAAATGAGCAGTTCTTC	CASRPGTGALAGVRNEQFF
TRBV6-6	-	TRBJ2-7	-	TGTGCCAGCGGAAAGACAGACTACGAGCAGTACTTC	CASGKTDYEQYF
TRBV7-2	-	TRBJ2-3	-	TGTGCCAGCAGCTTAAAGGACTCTCGGAGCACAGATACGCAGTATTTT	CASSLKDSRSTDTQYF
TRBV21-1	once	TRBJ2-1	-	TGTGCCAGCAGCAAGGGCCTAGCGGGAGTCAATGAGCAGTTCTTC	CASSKGLAGVNEQFF
TRBV7-9	once	TRBJ2-7	-	TGTGCCAGCAGCTTAAGACAGGGAGGAAACGAGCAGTACTTC	CASSLRQGGNEQYF
TRBV10-3	once	TRBJ1-2	-	TGTGCCACCAAGGGGGGGCCTAACTATGGCTACACCTTC	CATKGGPNYGYTF
TRBV28	-	TRBJ1-1	-	TGTGCCAGCAGCAGGACAGTTCAGTCTGAAGCTTTCTTT	CASSRTVQSEAFF
TRBV28	few	TRBJ1-5	TRBD1	TGTGCCAGCAGTGAGGCGCCTTTAGGGGGCATACAGCCCCAGCATTTT	CASSEAPLGGIQPQHF
TRBV6-4	-	TRBJ2-3	TRBD2	TGTGCCAGCAGTGAAATAGCGGGAGCAGATACGCAGTATTTT	CASSEIAGADTQYF
TRBV28	-	TRBJ1-5	TRBD1	TGTGCCAGCAATCCCGGGACAGGGGGCATCCAGCCCCAGCATTTT	CASNPGTGGIQPQHF
TRBV15	-	TRBJ2-7	-	TGTGCCACCAGCAGAGCGACTACCTCCTACGAGCAGTACTTC	CATSRATTSYEQYF
TRBV28	-	TRBJ1-3	-	TGTGCCAGCAGTTTCCCCGCGTGGGGGCTCTCTGGAAACACCATATATTTT	CASSFPAWGLSGNTIYF
TRBV19	-	TRBJ2-5	TRBD1	TGTGCCAGTTCAGACAGGGGGCGAGGGGAGACCCAGTACTTC	CASSDRGRGETQYF
TRBV4-3	-	TRBJ1-5	-	TGCGCCAGCAGCCAAGATAGGGACACGAATCAGCCCCAGCATTTT	CASSQDRDTNQPQHF
TRBV7-2	-	TRBJ2-5	-	TGTGCCAGCAGCTTAAGCGTCCAAGAGACCCAGTACTTC	CASSLSVQETQYF
TRBV7-9	-	TRBJ2-3	-	TGTGCCAGCAGCTCGTTAGCCCCATACACAGATACGCAGTATTTT	CASSSLAPYTDTQYF
TRBV27	few	TRBJ1-1	-	TGTGCCAGCAGTTTACGGGGGTACACTGAAGCTTTCTTT	CASSLRGYTEAFF
TRBV27	-	TRBJ2-7	TRBD1	TGTGCCAGCAGTTCTGAGACAGGGGGTAGGGAGCAGTACTTC	CASSSETGGREQYF
TRBV7-9	-	TRBJ2-2	-	TGTGCCAGCATCGAAATCAGCGGGACAAAGAACACCGGGGAGCTGTTTTTT	CASIEISGTKNTGELFF
TRBV6-5	-	TRBJ1-1	-	TGTGCCAGCAGTTACTCCACGGGTCGTCACACTGAAGCTTTCTTT	CASSYSTGRHTEAFF
TRBV27	-	TRBJ2-7	TRBD2	TGTGCCAGCAGTCCCTCGGGACTAGCGGACTACGAGCAGTACTTC	CASSPSGLADYEQYF
TRBV28	-	TRBJ1-4	-	TGTGCCAGCAGCCTTGGAGGAAATGAAAAACTGTTTTTT	CASSLGGNEKLFF
TRBV28	-	TRBJ1-2	-	TGTGCCAGCAGGCCAGGATCACAGGGTCCCTATGGCTACACCTTC	CASRPGSQGPYGYTF
TRBV5-4	-	TRBJ2-1	TRBD2	TGTGCCAGCAGCTTGGCAGCGGGAGGATACAATGAGCAGTTCTTC	CASSLAAGGYNEQFF
TRBV5-1	-	TRBJ1-1	-	TGCGCCAGCAGCTTGAGACTGACGAACACTGAAGCTTTCTTT	CASSLRLTNTEAFF
TRBV19	-	TRBJ2-3	-	TGTGCCAGTAGTATGCAGGGCGCAGATACGCAGTATTTT	CASSMQGADTQYF
TRBV4-2	-	TRBJ1-1	-	TGTGCCAGCAGTCACCGGGACAAGGGGCGGAACACTGAAGCTTTCTTT	CASSHRDKGRNTEAFF